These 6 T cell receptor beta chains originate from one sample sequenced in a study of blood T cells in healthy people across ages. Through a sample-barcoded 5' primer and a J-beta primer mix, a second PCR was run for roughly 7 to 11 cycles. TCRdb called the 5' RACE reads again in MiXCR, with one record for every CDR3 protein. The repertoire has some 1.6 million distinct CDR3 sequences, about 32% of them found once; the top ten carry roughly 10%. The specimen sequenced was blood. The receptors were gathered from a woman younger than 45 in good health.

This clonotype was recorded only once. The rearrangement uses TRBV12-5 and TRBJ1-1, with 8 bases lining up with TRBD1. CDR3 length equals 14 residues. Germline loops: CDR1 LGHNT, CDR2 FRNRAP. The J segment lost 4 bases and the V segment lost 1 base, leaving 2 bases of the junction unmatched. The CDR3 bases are TGTGCTAGTGGTTTGGGACAGGGGATCACTGAAGCTTTCTTT. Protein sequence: CASGLGQGITEAFF.

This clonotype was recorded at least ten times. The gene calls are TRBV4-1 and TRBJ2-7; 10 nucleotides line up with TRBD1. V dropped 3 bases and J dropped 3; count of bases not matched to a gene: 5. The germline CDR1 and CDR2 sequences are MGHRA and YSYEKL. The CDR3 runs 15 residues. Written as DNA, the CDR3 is TGCGCCAGCAGCCAGATCGGGACAGGGGTCTACGAGCAGTACTTC. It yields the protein CASSQIGTGVYEQYF.

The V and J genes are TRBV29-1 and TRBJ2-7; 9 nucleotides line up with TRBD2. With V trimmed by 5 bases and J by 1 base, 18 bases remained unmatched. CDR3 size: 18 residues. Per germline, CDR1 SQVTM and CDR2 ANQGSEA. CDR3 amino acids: CSVLSVSSGTLSSYEQYF. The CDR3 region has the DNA TGCAGCGTTCTTTCGGTGTCTAGCGGGACCCTTTCTTCCTACGAGCAGTACTTC.

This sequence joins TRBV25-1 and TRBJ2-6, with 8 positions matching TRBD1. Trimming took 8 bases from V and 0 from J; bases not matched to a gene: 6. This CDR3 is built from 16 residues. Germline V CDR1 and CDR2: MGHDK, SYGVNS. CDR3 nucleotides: TGTGCCAGCGGCCGGGACAGGCCCTCTGGGGCCAACGTCCTGACTTTC. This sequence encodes CASGRDRPSGANVLTF. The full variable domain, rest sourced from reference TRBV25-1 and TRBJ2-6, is EADIYQTPRYLVIGTGKKITLECSQTMGHDKMYWYQQDPGMELHLIHYSYGVNSTEKGDLSSESTVSRIRTEHFPLTLESARPSHTSQYLCASGRDRPSGANVLTFGAGSRLTVL.

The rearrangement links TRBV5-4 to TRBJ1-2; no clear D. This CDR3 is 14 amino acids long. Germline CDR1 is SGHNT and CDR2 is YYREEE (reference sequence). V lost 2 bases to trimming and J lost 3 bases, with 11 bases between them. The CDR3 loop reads CASSFQSLDYGYTF. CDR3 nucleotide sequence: TGTGCCAGCAGCTTTCAGTCACTAGACTATGGCTACACCTTC.

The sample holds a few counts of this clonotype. The DNA of the CDR3 is TGTGCCAGCAGCTTATTTGGGGACAGCTACGAGCAGTACTTC. This translates into CASSLFGDSYEQYF. The rearrangement joins TRBV7-9 to TRBJ2-7; TRBD1 aligns across 7 bases. V shed 2 bases and J 3 bases; nucleotides not matched to a gene: 4. The V gene's germline CDR1 is SEHNR and CDR2 FQNEAQ (reference sequence). CDR3 length equals 14 residues.